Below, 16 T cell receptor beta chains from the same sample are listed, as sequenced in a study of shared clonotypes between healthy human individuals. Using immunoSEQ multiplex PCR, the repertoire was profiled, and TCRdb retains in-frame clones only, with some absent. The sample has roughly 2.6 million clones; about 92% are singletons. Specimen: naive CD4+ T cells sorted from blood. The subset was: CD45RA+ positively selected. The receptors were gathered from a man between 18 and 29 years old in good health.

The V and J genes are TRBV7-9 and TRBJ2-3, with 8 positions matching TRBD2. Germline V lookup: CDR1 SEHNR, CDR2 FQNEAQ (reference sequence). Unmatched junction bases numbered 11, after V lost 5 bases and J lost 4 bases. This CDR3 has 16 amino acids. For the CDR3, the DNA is TGTGCCAGCAGCCTTAGTGAGCTAGCGGGCGCAGATACGCAGTATTTT. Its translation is CASSLSELAGADTQYF.

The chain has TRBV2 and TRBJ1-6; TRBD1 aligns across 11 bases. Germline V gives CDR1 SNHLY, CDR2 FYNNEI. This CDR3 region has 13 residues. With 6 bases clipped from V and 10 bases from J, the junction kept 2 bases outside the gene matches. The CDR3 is CASRDRGQSPLHF. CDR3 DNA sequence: TGTGCCAGCAGGGACAGGGGGCAATCACCCCTCCACTTT.

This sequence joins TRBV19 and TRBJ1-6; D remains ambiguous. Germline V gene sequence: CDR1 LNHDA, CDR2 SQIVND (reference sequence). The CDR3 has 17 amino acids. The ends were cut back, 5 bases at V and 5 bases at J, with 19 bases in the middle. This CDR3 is CASSRTPNGRDNSPLHF. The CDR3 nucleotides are TGTGCCAGTAGTCGAACGCCTAACGGGAGAGATAATTCACCCCTCCACTTT.

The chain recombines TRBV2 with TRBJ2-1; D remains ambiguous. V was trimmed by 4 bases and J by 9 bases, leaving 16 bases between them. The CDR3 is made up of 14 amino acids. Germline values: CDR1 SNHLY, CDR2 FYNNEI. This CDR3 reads CASSVGNILVEQFF. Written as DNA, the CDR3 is TGTGCCAGCAGTGTGGGTAATATTCTCGTTGAGCAGTTCTTC.

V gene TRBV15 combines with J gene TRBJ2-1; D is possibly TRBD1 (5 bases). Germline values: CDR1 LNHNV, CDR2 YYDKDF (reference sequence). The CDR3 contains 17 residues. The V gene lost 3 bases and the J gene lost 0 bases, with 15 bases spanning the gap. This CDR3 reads CATSSRSPQGSYNEQFF. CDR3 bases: TGTGCCACCAGCAGCCGTAGTCCTCAGGGCTCCTACAATGAGCAGTTCTTC.

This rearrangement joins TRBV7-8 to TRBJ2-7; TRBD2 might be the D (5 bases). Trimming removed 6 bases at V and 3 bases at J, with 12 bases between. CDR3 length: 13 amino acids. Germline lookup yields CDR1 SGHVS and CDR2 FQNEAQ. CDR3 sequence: CASSVYGVYEQYF. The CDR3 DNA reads TGTGCCAGCAGTGTTTACGGGGTCTACGAGCAGTACTTC.

CDR3 DNA: TGTGCCAGCAGTGATGTGGTTACCGCCACGAGGAGTAGCGAGCAGTACTTC. It is translated as CASSDVVTATRSSEQYF. The V gene is TRBV2, the J gene TRBJ2-7; D is unresolved. The germline V gene encodes CDR1 SNHLY and CDR2 FYNNEI. With 3 bases removed from V and 6 bases from J, the gap between germline ends came to 24 bases. The CDR3 has 17 amino acids.

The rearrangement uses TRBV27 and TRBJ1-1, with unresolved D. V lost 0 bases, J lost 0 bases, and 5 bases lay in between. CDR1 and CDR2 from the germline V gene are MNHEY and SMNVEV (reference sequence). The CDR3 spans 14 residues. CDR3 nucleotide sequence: TGTGCCAGCAGTTTATCCGGTATGAACACTGAAGCTTTCTTT. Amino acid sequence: CASSLSGMNTEAFF.

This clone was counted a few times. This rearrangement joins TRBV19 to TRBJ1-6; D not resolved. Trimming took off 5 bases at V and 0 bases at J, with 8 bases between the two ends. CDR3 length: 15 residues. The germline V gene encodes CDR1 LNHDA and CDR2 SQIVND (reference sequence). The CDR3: CASSAQSSYNSPLHF. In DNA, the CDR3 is TGTGCCAGTAGTGCGCAGTCCTCCTATAATTCACCCCTCCACTTT.

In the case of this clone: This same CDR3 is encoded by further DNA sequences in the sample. The CDR3 DNA sequence: TGTGCCAGCAGCCTAGGAGGCCATTACACCGGGGAGCTGTTTTTT. Amino acids: CASSLGGHYTGELFF. V usage is TRBV5-4 and J usage is TRBJ2-2, with D maybe TRBD2 (5 bases). The CDR3 consists of 15 residues. The germline CDR1 and CDR2 sequences are SGHNT and YYREEE (reference sequence). Trimming removed 4 bases from V and 3 bases from J, with 13 bases in between.

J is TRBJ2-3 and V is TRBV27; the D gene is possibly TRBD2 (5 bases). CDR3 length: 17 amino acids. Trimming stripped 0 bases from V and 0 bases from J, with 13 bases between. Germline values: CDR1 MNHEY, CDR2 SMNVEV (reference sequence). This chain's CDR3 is CASSLSRGQLSTDTQYF. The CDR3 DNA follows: TGTGCCAGCAGTTTATCACGCGGGCAACTTAGCACAGATACGCAGTATTTT.

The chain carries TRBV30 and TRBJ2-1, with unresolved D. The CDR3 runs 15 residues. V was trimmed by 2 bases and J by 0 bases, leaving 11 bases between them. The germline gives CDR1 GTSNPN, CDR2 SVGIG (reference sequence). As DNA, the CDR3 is TGTGCCTGGAGTATTTCTAGAAACTCCTACAATGAGCAGTTCTTC. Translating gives CAWSISRNSYNEQFF.

Here the CDR3 reads CASSRGTPGNTIYF. The CDR3 bases are TGTGCCAGCAGTCGCGGGACGCCCGGAAACACCATATATTTT. The rearrangement links TRBV6-5 to TRBJ1-3; tentatively, D is TRBD1 (5 bases). Germline CDR1 reads MNHEY; CDR2 reads SVGAGI. The CDR3 is made up of 14 amino acids. Trimming removed 5 bases from V and 4 bases from J, with 12 bases in between.

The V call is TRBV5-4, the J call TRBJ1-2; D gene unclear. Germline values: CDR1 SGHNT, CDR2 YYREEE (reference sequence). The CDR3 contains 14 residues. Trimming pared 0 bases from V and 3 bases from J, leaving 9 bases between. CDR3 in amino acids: CASSLVAIDYGYTF. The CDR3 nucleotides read TGTGCCAGCAGCTTGGTGGCAATAGACTATGGCTACACCTTC. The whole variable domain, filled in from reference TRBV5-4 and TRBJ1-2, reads ETGVTQSPTHLIKTRGQQVTLRCSSQSGHNTVSWYQQALGQGPQFIFQYYREEENGRGNFPPRFSGLQFPNYSSELNVNALELDDSALYLCASSLVAIDYGYTFGSGTRLTVV.

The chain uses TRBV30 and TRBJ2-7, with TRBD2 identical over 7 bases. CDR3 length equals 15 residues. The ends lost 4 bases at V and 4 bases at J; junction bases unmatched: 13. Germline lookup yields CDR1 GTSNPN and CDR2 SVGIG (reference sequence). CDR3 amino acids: CAWTRGLDGIYEQYF. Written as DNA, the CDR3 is TGTGCCTGGACCCGAGGACTAGACGGTATTTACGAGCAGTACTTC. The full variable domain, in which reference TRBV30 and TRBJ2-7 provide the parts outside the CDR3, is SQTIHQWPATLVQPVGSPLSLECTVEGTSNPNLYWYRQAAGRGLQLLFYSVGIGQISSEVPQNLSASRPQDRQFILSSKKLLLSDSGFYLCAWTRGLDGIYEQYFGPGTRLTVT.

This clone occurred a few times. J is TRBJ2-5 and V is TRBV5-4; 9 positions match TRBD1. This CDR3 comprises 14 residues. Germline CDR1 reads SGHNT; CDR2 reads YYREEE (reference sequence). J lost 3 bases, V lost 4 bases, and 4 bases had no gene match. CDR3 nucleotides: TGTGCCAGCAGCCCCGGGACAGGGAAAGAGACCCAGTACTTC. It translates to CASSPGTGKETQYF.